This entry lists 8 T cell receptor beta chains sequenced from one sample in a study of T cells in Graves' hyperthyroidism and ophthalmopathy (dated by TCRdb to between 2018 and 2021). Libraries were built with multiplex PCR. Sequenced using an Illumina HiSeq 2000. Amplification of TCR beta CDR3 regions was carried out from RNA transcripts. The first round of RT-PCR for the TCR CDR3 was performed with the HTBI primer set and the Qiagen OneStep RT-PCR kit. The public reads were quality trimmed at Q25 with fastp and then assembled into clones with MiXCR by TCRdb, keeping productive beta chains. Under each unique CDR3 protein, matching rows form one entry showing the most common genes and DNA. The sample table shows hundreds of thousands of distinct CDR3 sequences, and 11% to 15% are seen once. The ten biggest clones cover 28% of the sample. The source material was blood. These receptors were collected from a man aged 45-65 years with Graves' ophthalmopathy.

In its sample, this clonotype was seen many times. The rearrangement links TRBV3-1 to TRBJ2-1, with 8 bases aligning to TRBD2. The CDR3 covers 16 residues. Trimming at V came to 3 bases and at J to 8 bases, leaving 12 bases not matched to a gene. Germline values: CDR1 LGHDT, CDR2 YNNKEL (reference sequence). The DNA for the CDR3 is TGTGCCAGCAGCCAGAATCGGGAGGGCCCCTCGGATGAGCAGTTCTTC. Its translation is CASSQNREGPSDEQFF.

This clonotype was found many times. The V gene is TRBV18, the J gene TRBJ2-2, with a tentative D call TRBD1 (5 bases). The CDR3 has 14 residues. Germline V gene data show CDR1 as KGHSH and CDR2 as LQKENI. V was shortened by 4 bases and J by 4 bases, with 10 bases between the two germline ends. CDR3 in DNA: TGTGCCAGCTCACTACAGGTCCTCACCGGGGAGCTGTTTTTT. Amino acids: CASSLQVLTGELFF.

This clonotype was seen at least ten times. The CDR3 sequence is CASSDSLGNDEQYF. As DNA, the CDR3 is TGTGCCAGCAGCGACAGTTTGGGTAACGACGAGCAGTACTTC. The rearrangement links TRBV11-2 to TRBJ2-7; the D gene is possibly TRBD1 (5 bases). Germline V gene lookup returns CDR1 SGHAT and CDR2 FQNNGV. Trimming took 5 bases from V and 5 from J, leaving 16 bases between them. This CDR3 contains 14 residues.

This clonotype was detected a few times. The J gene is TRBJ1-6, the V gene TRBV30; D is undetermined. The germline CDR1 and CDR2 sequences are GTSNPN and SVGIG (reference sequence). The CDR3 is 14 amino acids. V was trimmed by 2 bases and J by 9 bases, leaving 14 bases between them. This CDR3 is CAWSTPRDSSPLHF. For the CDR3, the DNA is TGTGCCTGGAGTACCCCGCGAGATAGTTCACCCCTCCACTTT.

This clonotype was seen many times. The chain links TRBV11-1 to TRBJ2-7, with 10 bases fitting TRBD1. J lost 3 bases, V lost 6 bases, and 8 bases had no gene match. Germline V gene data show CDR1 as SGHAT and CDR2 as FQDESV (reference sequence). This CDR3 is 15 amino acids long. CDR3 region: CASRQRTGGGYEQYF. Written as DNA, the CDR3 is TGTGCCAGCAGACAAAGGACAGGGGGAGGCTACGAGCAGTACTTC. Variable domain in full (rest from reference TRBV11-1 and TRBJ2-7): EAEVAQSPRYKITEKSQAVAFWCDPISGHATLYWYRQILGQGPELLVQFQDESVVDDSQLPKDRFSAERLKGVDSTLKIQPAELGDSAMYLCASRQRTGGGYEQYFGPGTRLTVT.

The J gene is TRBJ1-2, the V gene TRBV7-9; D unclear. Germline CDR1 and CDR2: SEHNR and FQNEAQ (reference sequence). This CDR3 is built from 14 residues. Trimming pared 4 bases from V and 9 bases from J, leaving 18 bases between. The CDR3 is CASSSEKLLVSYTF. The CDR3 region has the DNA TGTGCCAGCAGCTCAGAGAAGCTCTTGGTGAGCTACACCTTC.

The chain recombines TRBV29-1 with TRBJ2-2; 7 nucleotides agree with TRBD1. This CDR3 is built from 19 residues. The trim removed 4 bases at V and 3 bases at J, leaving 20 bases unmatched. Per germline, CDR1 SQVTM and CDR2 ANQGSEA. CDR3 DNA sequence: TGCAGCGTTGTTTCCGGAACCTTCTGGGGGACAGCAGACACCGGGGAGCTGTTTTTT. Translation: CSVVSGTFWGTADTGELFF.

This clonotype was picked up a small number of times. With a much larger clone just one base away, this may be a read error. J is TRBJ2-2 and V is TRBV5-1; D is perhaps TRBD2 (5 bases). V lost 6 bases and J lost 1, with 19 bases in between. This CDR3 region has 17 residues. Per germline, CDR1 SGHRS and CDR2 YFSETQ. CDR3 in amino acids: CASTRSARGMNTGELFF. The DNA of the CDR3 is TGCGCCAGCACGCGTTCTGCGAGAGGGATGAACACCGGGGAGCTGTTTTTT.